These T cell receptor beta chains were read from a single sample in a study of Ad26.COV2.S vaccination and SARS-CoV-2 variants. Using immunoSEQ multiplex PCR, the repertoire was profiled, and TCRdb retains in-frame clones only, with some absent. Of about 350,000 clones listed, roughly 85% are singletons. Sequenced here: peripheral blood, sampled in a trial of Ad26.COV2.S vaccine versus placebo. The receptors were sampled from a person aged 18-60 years who received the Ad26.COV2.S COVID-19 vaccine or a placebo. Both conserved end residues are part of each CDR3. The D gene is left open where the match is weak.

v_gene	d_gene	j_gene	CDR3aa	CDR3nt
TRBV5-1	NA	TRBJ1-3	CASTRESSGNTIYF	TGCGCCAGCACCAGGGAGTCCTCCGGAAACACCATATATTTT
TRBV19	NA	TRBJ1-2	CASSPYPTEGFGYTF	TGTGCCAGTAGTCCCTATCCCACAGAGGGATTCGGCTACACCTTC
TRBV2	NA	TRBJ2-3	CASSGDLVGTDTQYF	TGTGCCAGCAGTGGGGACCTGGTGGGCACAGATACGCAGTATTTT
TRBV3-1/TRBV3-2	NA	TRBJ2-5	CASSPGPETQYF	TGTGCCAGCAGTCCCGGGCCGGAGACCCAGTACTTC
TRBV7-2	NA	TRBJ2-7	CASSQQTEVGEQYF	TGTGCCAGCAGCCAACAGACAGAAGTGGGGGAGCAGTACTTC
TRBV12-3/TRBV12-4	NA	TRBJ1-2	CASTLQGIYGYTF	TGTGCCAGCACCTTACAGGGAATCTATGGCTACACCTTC
TRBV10-1	TRBD1	TRBJ2-2	CASSDWDSTGELFF	TGCGCCAGCAGTGATTGGGACAGCACCGGGGAGCTGTTTTTT
TRBV5-1	NA	TRBJ2-7	CASSLSGQEQYF	TGCGCCAGCAGCTTGTCAGGGCAAGAGCAGTACTTC
TRBV2	TRBD1	TRBJ1-1	CASGQGVRDTEAFF	TGTGCCAGCGGACAGGGGGTTCGGGACACTGAAGCTTTCTTT
TRBV7-6	NA	TRBJ2-2	CASSLAAGGEHTGELFF	TGTGCCAGCAGCTTAGCGGCAGGCGGCGAGCACACCGGGGAGCTGTTTTTT
TRBV3-1/TRBV3-2	TRBD1	TRBJ1-2	CASSQKTGGLGYGYTF	TGTGCCAGCAGCCAGAAAACAGGGGGCCTAGGCTATGGCTACACCTTC